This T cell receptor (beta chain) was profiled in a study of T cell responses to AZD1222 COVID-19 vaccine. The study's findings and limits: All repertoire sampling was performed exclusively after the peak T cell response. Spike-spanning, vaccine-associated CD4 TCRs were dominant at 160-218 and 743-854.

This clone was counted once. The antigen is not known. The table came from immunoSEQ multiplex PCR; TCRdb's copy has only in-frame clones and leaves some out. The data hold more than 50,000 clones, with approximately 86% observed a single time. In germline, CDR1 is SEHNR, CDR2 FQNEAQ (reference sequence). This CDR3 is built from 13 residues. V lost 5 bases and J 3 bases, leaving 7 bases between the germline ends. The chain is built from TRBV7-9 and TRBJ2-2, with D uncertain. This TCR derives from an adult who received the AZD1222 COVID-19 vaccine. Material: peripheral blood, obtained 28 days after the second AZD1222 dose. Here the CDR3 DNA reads TGTGCCAGCAGCCAACTGTACACCGGGGAGCTGTTTTTT. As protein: CASSQLYTGELFF.